This T cell receptor (beta chain) came from a study of CXCR3-negative and CXCR3-positive naive CD8 T cells (dated by TCRdb to the late 2010s). In terms of the full investigation: Approximately 140 million TRB reads were obtained in total, roughly 1.5 +/- 0.3 million reads per library. Diversity and physicochemical repertoire analyses were performed on around 10 donors pooled from two independent experiments. For the TRBV-TRBJ cluster analysis, the naive subsets came from 5 donors, while the memory cells came from 3 donors.

A note on this clonotype: Its antigen has not been determined.

Sequencing was performed on a NextSeq 550. The Human TCR Profiling Kit (MiLaboratory) was used to make UMI-labeled 5' RACE TRB cDNA libraries. cDNA synthesis used the entire amount of extracted RNA, and PCR amplification then used the entire amount of cDNA produced. The libraries were made side by side, with each library going through the same number of PCR cycles. Regarding the original processing steps: MIGEC and MiXCR extracted about 53,000 +/- 10,000 unique UMI-labeled TRB cDNA molecules per library, requiring at least two reads per UMI. On average, 40,000 +/- 10,000 functional in-frame TRB CDR3 nucleotide clonotypes lacking stop codons were found per library. After each sample was downsampled to 5000 UMI-labeled TRB molecules, VDJtools was used to calculate diversity metrics such as normalized Shannon-Wiener and Chao1. VDJtools was used to calculate clonotype-size-weighted physicochemical properties of the central five CDR3 residues, namely interaction energy, strength, volume and Kidera factor 4. TCRdb reanalyzed the reads, keeping one entry per CDR3 protein sequence and omitting DNA. The V and J calls here are based on TCRdb, not the publication. The table of this sample itemizes 35,000 to 55,000 distinct CDR3 sequences. The ten top clones hold roughly 2.3% of the sample.

Findings and caveats that apply to the study as a whole: Comparably high repertoire diversity was found in both naive subsets, whereas much lower repertoire diversity was found in memory CD8+ T cells. TRB CDR3s from CXCR3-positive naive cells showed higher hydrophobicity (lower Kidera factor 4), lower energy, and higher strength and volume indices than CXCR3-negative naive cells. Because surface CD5, which has been linked to self-reactivity in mice, was comparable between naive subsets, TCR interaction strength was also inferred from TRB CDR3 physicochemical properties. Freshly isolated PBMCs were used for most assays because CXCR3 expression partially decreased after cryopreservation. Naive CXCR3-negative and CXCR3-positive cells from the same donor showed similar TRBV-TRBJ usage, whereas memory cells showed distinct patterns.

For each CD8+ T cell subset, flow sorting was done in triplicate, and 310,000 or so cells per subset went directly into RLT lysis buffer. To keep memory contaminants out, a stringent definition of naive CD8+ T cells was applied: CD45RO-CCR7+CD27+CD95-. Peripheral blood mononuclear cells were isolated from buffy coats by standard density gradient centrifugation. Naive CXCR3-negative and CXCR3-positive CD8+ T cells were flow-sorted on a FACSAria III. Total RNA was extracted from sorted cells using an RNeasy Mini Kit. The germline V gene (reference sequence) supplies CDR1 PRHDT and CDR2 FYEKMQ. The CDR3 numbers 14 residues from cysteine through phenylalanine. No DNA sequence was recorded.

The V and J genes are TRBV13 and TRBJ1-1; the TCRdb D gene call, TRBD1, has no DNA to confirm it. The receptor's source is a human donor in good health. Some clones in this sample may be carry-over from other donors' samples. The sample comprised naive CXCR3- CD8+ T cells from blood. Taken with the paper, the label for cell subset or site translates to: CD45RO-CCR7+CD27+CD95- naive CD8+ T cells lacking CXCR3 (TNR3-). The CDR3 protein is CASSPRDRGTEAFF.